Listed below are T cell receptor beta chains from one sample, sequenced in a study of blood T cells in healthy people across ages. In TCRdb, the 5' RACE reads were re-called with MiXCR into one record per CDR3 protein. Altogether around 800,000 distinct CDR3 sequences are present, around a quarter being singletons, with the ten largest covering less than 3.5%. These data were also reused for a study on T cells of mothers and their children.

The sequenced sample was blood. The source of these receptors is a boy younger than 18 in good health. The CDR3 runs from the conserved cysteine through the conserved F or W. D genes are given only for firm matches. Rows give clone size only sometimes, using once, few, many, or a class for an expanded clone.

V gene,clone size,J gene,D gene,CDR3 protein,CDR3 DNA
TRBV20-1,.,TRBJ2-3,TRBD1,CSARDIQGPDTQYF,TGCAGTGCTAGAGATATACAGGGGCCAGATACGCAGTATTTT
TRBV20-1,few,TRBJ2-4,.,CSAGRIRQGVHIQYF,TGCAGTGCTGGCCGGATAAGGCAGGGCGTCCACATTCAGTACTTC
TRBV20-1,.,TRBJ2-1,.,CSALLWGEQFF,TGCAGTGCTCTTCTGTGGGGTGAGCAGTTCTTC
TRBV2,few,TRBJ1-4,.,CASSEAARVYEKLFF,TGTGCCAGCAGTGAAGCGGCCAGGGTTTATGAAAAACTGTTTTTT
TRBV15,.,TRBJ1-4,TRBD1,CATSRGDRGLGNEKLFF,TGTGCCACCAGCAGAGGGGACAGGGGGCTCGGTAATGAAAAACTGTTTTTT
TRBV11-2,.,TRBJ1-3,TRBD1,CASSIAWRGGRNTIYF,TGTGCCAGCAGCATAGCATGGCGAGGGGGCCGAAACACCATATATTTT
TRBV10-2,.,TRBJ2-7,.,CASRSQGPYEQYF,TGCGCCAGCAGAAGTCAGGGACCCTACGAGCAGTACTTC
TRBV6-1,few,TRBJ2-7,.,CASSGSMWTDYEQYF,TGTGCCAGCAGTGGCTCCATGTGGACCGATTACGAGCAGTACTTC
TRBV5-1,.,TRBJ2-7,.,CASSVSVDSYEQYF,TGCGCCAGCAGTGTGAGCGTAGACTCCTACGAGCAGTACTTC
TRBV10-2,few,TRBJ2-7,.,CASSAHKYLYEQYF,TGCGCCAGCAGTGCGCACAAATATCTCTACGAGCAGTACTTC
TRBV5-1,.,TRBJ2-2,.,CASSLDRDGGELFF,TGCGCCAGCAGCTTGGACAGGGATGGCGGGGAGCTGTTTTTT
TRBV6-6,many,TRBJ2-5,.,CASSSPGYQETQYF,TGTGCCAGCAGTTCCCCTGGGTATCAAGAGACCCAGTACTTC
TRBV6-5,few,TRBJ1-1,.,CASSYARNTEAFF,TGTGCCAGCAGTTACGCCCGGAACACTGAAGCTTTCTTT
TRBV28,few,TRBJ1-4,.,CASSSAGPEKLFF,TGTGCCAGCAGCTCAGCGGGACCCGAAAAACTGTTTTTT
TRBV12-5,.,TRBJ2-3,.,CASGLGLRDTQYF,TGTGCTAGTGGTCTGGGACTTAGGGATACGCAGTATTTT
TRBV20-1,few,TRBJ2-5,.,CSARDIRTAQFATQYF,TGCAGTGCTAGGGACATTCGGACAGCACAATTTGCGACCCAGTACTTC
TRBV6-1,.,TRBJ2-5,.,CASIVGETQYF,TGTGCCAGCATTGTGGGGGAGACCCAGTACTTC
TRBV20-1,few,TRBJ2-3,TRBD2,CSARDSFTSGGSTDTQYF,TGCAGTGCTAGAGATAGCTTTACTAGCGGGGGAAGCACAGATACGCAGTATTTT
TRBV7-9,.,TRBJ1-5,.,CASSWGTNTAQPQHF,TGTGCCAGCAGCTGGGGGACAAACACGGCTCAGCCCCAGCATTTT
TRBV12-3/TRBV12-4,.,TRBJ2-5,.,CASSLNTETQYF,TGTGCCAGTAGTTTAAATACGGAGACCCAGTACTTC
TRBV5-1,.,TRBJ1-3,TRBD1,CASSAGTGPSRGNTIYF,TGCGCCAGCAGCGCTGGGACAGGCCCTTCTCGAGGAAACACCATATATTTT
TRBV30,once,TRBJ2-4,.,CAWKGGGQMDIQYF,TGTGCCTGGAAGGGCGGGGGACAGATGGACATTCAGTACTTC
TRBV5-1,few,TRBJ2-5,.,CASSPRAPETQYF,TGCGCCAGCAGCCCAAGGGCCCCTGAGACCCAGTACTTC
TRBV5-1,.,TRBJ1-3,.,CASSPPGGVGNTIYF,TGCGCCAGCAGCCCGCCCGGGGGCGTTGGAAACACCATATATTTT
TRBV30,.,TRBJ2-5,TRBD2,CAWKIAGGETQYF,TGTGCCTGGAAGATAGCGGGGGGGGAGACCCAGTACTTC